This T cell receptor (beta chain) derives from a study of early T cells in non-severe SARS-CoV-2 infection. From the 5' RACE reads, TCRdb called clonotypes with MiXCR, one entry per CDR3 protein. The sample gives about 83,000 distinct CDR3 sequences, around 13% of which show up once; about 1.5% is in the top ten. This clonotype was counted ten times or more. Trimming cost V 0 bases and J 2 bases, with 10 bases left between them. Germline loops: CDR1 DFQATT, CDR2 SNEGSKA (reference sequence). The CDR3 sequence is 14 residues long. This sequence originates from an adult who was a healthcare worker with PCR-confirmed SARS-CoV-2 infection or an uninfected control (not recorded which). The chain employs TRBV20-1 and TRBJ1-2; D uncertain. Sequenced input: whole blood. In nucleotides, the CDR3 is TGCAGTGCTAGAGAAATGGGCAGAAACTATGGCTACACCTTC. Translated: CSAREMGRNYGYTF.